The 27 T cell receptor beta chains presented below share a single source sample, sequenced in a study of blood T cell repertoires in COVID-19. Some clones are missing from TCRdb's copy, which holds only in-frame ones; the method was immunoSEQ multiplex PCR. The sample lists 200,000 or so clones, around 86% occurring once. Sequenced sample: PBMCs or T cells enriched from blood (not recorded which). These TCRs come from a middle-aged woman with acute COVID-19.

V gene TRBV18 combines with J gene TRBJ2-1, with D tentatively TRBD2 (7 bases). Trimming took off 6 bases at V and 7 bases at J, with 19 bases between the two ends. CDR1 and CDR2 from the germline V gene are KGHSH and LQKENI. The CDR3 runs 15 residues. The CDR3 region is CASSLVGGAGNEQFF. In DNA, the CDR3 is TGTGCCAGCTCTCTTGTAGGGGGGGCCGGGAATGAGCAGTTCTTC.

The chain uses TRBV6-6 and TRBJ1-1; 8 bases agree with TRBD1. Germline CDR1 reads MNHNY; CDR2 reads SVGAGI (reference sequence). The junction had 14 bases not matched to a gene; V was cut back by 6 bases and J by 11 bases. This CDR3 has 14 residues. CDR3 sequence: CASSPTGGQGNAFF. The CDR3 bases are TGTGCCAGCAGCCCAACAGGGGGGCAAGGGAACGCTTTCTTT.

This chain joins TRBV6-1 and TRBJ1-5, with a possible D match to TRBD1 (6 bases). V was clipped by 4 bases and J by 0 bases, with 19 bases between them. CDR3 length: 18 amino acids. CDR1 and CDR2 from the germline V gene are MNHNS and SASEGT. The CDR3 loop reads CASSAGTLRHYSNQPQHF. The CDR3 region has the DNA TGTGCCAGCAGTGCCGGGACACTCCGACATTATAGCAATCAGCCCCAGCATTTT.

The V call is TRBV24-1, the J call TRBJ2-1, with 9 bases fitting TRBD2. Looked up from germline, CDR1 is KGHDR and CDR2 is SFDVKD. The length of the CDR3 is 15 residues. V dropped 6 bases and J dropped 1; count of bases not matched to a gene: 3. Here the CDR3 reads CATSRAGGSYNEQFF. CDR3 nucleotide sequence: TGTGCCACCAGTAGAGCGGGGGGATCCTACAATGAGCAGTTCTTC.

The V gene is TRBV7-9, the J gene TRBJ1-1; D perhaps matches TRBD1 (6 bases). Per germline, CDR1 SEHNR and CDR2 FQNEAQ (reference sequence). This CDR3 comprises 15 residues. Trimming pared 2 bases from V and 1 base from J, leaving 11 bases between. As DNA, the CDR3 is TGTGCCAGCAGCTTATCTGGACAGCCGAACACTGAAGCTTTCTTT. Translated, it gives CASSLSGQPNTEAFF.

This clone was counted between two and nine times. The rearrangement uses TRBV12-5 and TRBJ1-2, with D possibly being TRBD1 (5 bases). V was clipped by 5 bases and J by 4 bases, with 11 bases between them. This CDR3 spans 13 amino acids. Germline V gene data show CDR1 as LGHNT and CDR2 as FRNRAP. CDR3 nucleotides: TGTGCTAGTGGTCCCTGGGGGGGCTATGGCTACACCTTC. It yields the protein CASGPWGGYGYTF.

The V and J genes are TRBV7-2 and TRBJ1-4; tentatively, D is TRBD1 (5 bases). The CDR3 consists of 14 residues. Trimming stripped 1 base from V and 7 bases from J, with 10 bases between. Germline V gene data show CDR1 as SGHTA and CDR2 as FQGNSA. The CDR3 bases are TGTGCCAGCAGCTTAGGGACATCGAGTGAAAAACTGTTTTTT. This sequence encodes CASSLGTSSEKLFF.

The chain employs TRBV11-2 and TRBJ2-7; D remains ambiguous. V lost 3 bases and J lost 3, with 12 bases in between. CDR3 length: 14 residues. The germline CDR1 and CDR2 sequences are SGHAT and FQNNGV. CDR3: CASSFHSLSYEQYF. Here the CDR3 DNA reads TGTGCCAGCAGCTTTCACTCGTTAAGCTACGAGCAGTACTTC.

The rearrangement uses TRBV3-1 (or the pseudogene TRBV3-2) and TRBJ2-1; possibly TRBD2 for D (6 bases). With 5 bases removed from V and 9 bases from J, the gap between germline ends came to 17 bases. CDR3 size: 14 residues. Germline loops: CDR1 LGHDT, CDR2 YNNKEL (reference sequence). CDR3 bases: TGTGCCAGCAGCATACCGGGCGGGGCACTTGAGCAGTTCTTC. It is translated as CASSIPGGALEQFF.

The rearrangement joins TRBV6-5 to TRBJ2-5, with 12 bases identical to TRBD1. The ends lost 4 bases at V and 5 bases at J; junction bases unmatched: 5. This CDR3 is 15 amino acids long. Germline CDR1 is MNHEY and CDR2 is SVGAGI. CDR3 region: CASSSGTGGWETQYF. In DNA, the CDR3 is TGTGCCAGCAGTTCCGGGACAGGGGGCTGGGAGACCCAGTACTTC.

The CDR3: CASSPPGSGGRSFTDTQYF. Written as DNA, the CDR3 is TGTGCCAGCAGTCCCCCAGGTAGCGGGGGGCGATCTTTTACAGATACGCAGTATTTT. The genes are TRBV6-6 and TRBJ2-3; 10 bases agree with TRBD2. CDR1 and CDR2 from the germline V gene are MNHNY and SVGAGI (reference sequence). The length of the CDR3 is 19 residues. V lost 5 bases and J lost 3; bases outside the gene matches: 17.

This chain links TRBV5-5 with TRBJ1-1; TRBD1 matches at 7 bases. V gave up 1 base and J gave up 4 bases; unmatched junction bases: 10. The CDR3 totals 16 residues. Germline lookup yields CDR1 SGHKS and CDR2 YYEKEE (reference sequence). The CDR3 reads CASSLRQGGESTEAFF. The CDR3 DNA reads as TGTGCCAGCAGCTTGCGCCAGGGGGGCGAATCCACTGAAGCTTTCTTT. The complete variable domain, with remaining parts taken from reference TRBV5-5 and TRBJ1-1, reads DAGVTQSPTHLIKTRGQQVTLRCSPISGHKSVSWYQQVLGQGPQFIFQYYEKEERGRGNFPDRFSARQFPNYSSELNVNALLLGDSALYLCASSLRQGGESTEAFFGQGTRLTVV.

This rearrangement joins TRBV5-1 to TRBJ2-7; 7 bases map to TRBD2. Germline CDR1 and CDR2: SGHRS and YFSETQ. The CDR3 contains 15 residues. Trimming at V came to 2 bases and at J to 3 bases, leaving 8 bases not matched to a gene. The CDR3 loop is CASSFSGRGSYEQYF. The CDR3 region has the DNA TGCGCCAGCAGCTTTTCGGGGAGGGGAAGCTACGAGCAGTACTTC.

The chain employs TRBV6-6 and TRBJ2-1; unclear D gene. With 4 bases removed from V and 6 bases from J, the gap between germline ends came to 10 bases. This CDR3 has 13 residues. CDR1 MNHNY and CDR2 SVGAGI come from the germline V gene (reference sequence). The CDR3 loop is CASSSTTLNEQFF. The CDR3 nucleotides are TGTGCCAGCAGTTCTACTACACTCAATGAGCAGTTCTTC.

V gene TRBV15 combines with J gene TRBJ1-3, with D uncertain. CDR1 is LNHNV, CDR2 YYDKDF, per germline (reference sequence). The CDR3 sequence is 14 residues long. V was clipped by 0 bases and J by 2 bases, with 5 bases between them. The chain's CDR3 is CATSRDRTGNTIYF. The CDR3 bases are TGTGCCACCAGCAGAGACAGGACTGGAAACACCATATATTTT.

On this clone itself: This same CDR3 is encoded by further DNA sequences in the sample. The chain employs TRBV7-9 and TRBJ2-7, with D hard to call. The CDR3 covers 12 residues. The V gene's germline CDR1 is SEHNR and CDR2 FQNEAQ (reference sequence). Trimming shortened V by 3 bases and J by 3 bases, and 6 bases separated the two germline ends. The CDR3 bases are TGTGCCAGCAGCTTCCAAAACTACGAGCAGTACTTC. It is translated as CASSFQNYEQYF.

This chain joins TRBV18 and TRBJ1-1; 9 nucleotides line up with TRBD1. The V and J ends lost 3 bases and 4 bases, in that order; junction bases with no gene match: 6. Germline-derived CDR1 and CDR2 are KGHSH and LQKENI. This CDR3 comprises 15 residues. In nucleotides, the CDR3 is TGTGCCAGCTCACCCCCACAGGGGGCCGGCACTGAAGCTTTCTTT. Amino acids: CASSPPQGAGTEAFF.

This chain joins TRBV18 and TRBJ2-1; tentative D call: TRBD2 (7 bases). CDR1 KGHSH and CDR2 LQKENI come from the germline V gene. The V end was cut by 2 bases, the J end by 7 bases, with 15 bases between. The CDR3 totals 15 residues. CDR3 DNA: TGTGCCAGCTCACCAGGGGGGGGGCTGAGGAATGAGCAGTTCTTC. Translated, it gives CASSPGGGLRNEQFF.

The CDR3 DNA reads as TGTGCCAGCAGCCCTTTTGGGGGCCGCCGAAATGAGCAGTTCTTC. Amino acids: CASSPFGGRRNEQFF. This chain uses TRBV9 with TRBJ2-1; D is possibly TRBD1 (6 bases). The V gene's germline CDR1 is SGDLS and CDR2 YYNGEE. V lost 4 bases and J 7 bases, leaving 18 bases between the germline ends. This CDR3 is built from 15 residues.

The CDR3 coding sequence is TGCGCCAGCAGTGAGCTAGCGGGCCCACAAGAGACCCAGTACTTC. This translates into CASSELAGPQETQYF. The chain is built from TRBV10-2 and TRBJ2-5, with 8 bases matching TRBD2. Germline CDR1 and CDR2: WSHSY and SAAADI. CDR3 length equals 15 residues. Losses at the gene ends were 2 bases for V and 2 bases for J; bases not matched to a gene: 4.

DNA of the CDR3: TGTGCCACCAGTGAAGGAGCAAAACAGGGGGCGGACACTGAAGCTTTCTTT. Its translation is CATSEGAKQGADTEAFF. The V call is TRBV24-1, the J call TRBJ1-1, with 9 bases identical to TRBD1. J lost 3 bases, V lost 4 bases, and 11 bases had no gene match. CDR3 length: 17 residues. Germline loops: CDR1 KGHDR, CDR2 SFDVKD.

The chain couples TRBV27 to TRBJ1-2; 7 bases match TRBD1. Germline V lookup: CDR1 MNHEY, CDR2 SMNVEV (reference sequence). The CDR3 extends over 15 amino acids. V was pared by 6 bases and J by 0 bases, with 7 bases of the junction left unmatched. CDR3 coding DNA: TGTGCCAGCAGACGAACAGGGACAGCTAACTATGGCTACACCTTC. Encoded protein: CASRRTGTANYGYTF.

This clone was seen once. The chain has TRBV19 and TRBJ1-1; D perhaps matches TRBD1 (5 bases). CDR1 and CDR2 from the germline V gene are LNHDA and SQIVND (reference sequence). The length of the CDR3 is 11 residues. The V end lost 9 bases, the J end lost 3 bases, and 8 bases lay between the germline ends. The CDR3 DNA sequence: TGTGCCAGCATGACAGACACTGAAGCTTTCTTT. Protein: CASMTDTEAFF.

This chain links TRBV15 with TRBJ2-3; 7 bases map to TRBD1. Trimming cost V 1 base and J 2 bases; bases outside gene matches: 3. Looked up from germline, CDR1 is LNHNV and CDR2 is YYDKDF (reference sequence). This CDR3 has 15 residues. The CDR3 reads CATSRAGTDTDTQYF. CDR3 DNA sequence: TGTGCCACCAGCAGAGCCGGGACAGACACAGATACGCAGTATTTT.

The J gene is TRBJ2-2, the V gene TRBV6-6; tentative D call: TRBD2 (6 bases). This CDR3 spans 16 amino acids. The germline CDR1 and CDR2 sequences are MNHNY and SVGAGI (reference sequence). Trimming left V 2 bases short and J 1 base short, with 11 bases between. CDR3 sequence (DNA): TGTGCCAGCAGTTACGCGAGCGGGCAGAACACCGGGGAGCTGTTTTTT. This encodes CASSYASGQNTGELFF.

Notes on this clone: Other DNA sequences in the sample encode the same CDR3. The V and J genes are TRBV10-3 and TRBJ1-1; the match to TRBD1 covers 7 bases. CDR1 is ENHRY and CDR2 is SYGVKD in the germline V gene. V lost 2 bases, J lost 4 bases, and 4 bases stayed unmatched. The CDR3 is 14 amino acids. The CDR3 protein is CAISERDSRTEAFF. The CDR3 DNA follows: TGTGCCATCAGTGAGCGGGACAGCCGCACTGAAGCTTTCTTT.

The rearrangement uses TRBV4-1 and TRBJ1-3, with TRBD1 matching over 8 bases. With 1 base clipped from V and 6 bases from J, the junction kept 5 bases outside the gene matches. Germline CDR1 MGHRA, CDR2 YSYEKL. The CDR3 runs to 15 residues. CDR3 region: CASSQGVQGENTIYF. The DNA of the CDR3 is TGCGCCAGCAGCCAAGGAGTACAGGGGGAAAACACCATATATTTT.